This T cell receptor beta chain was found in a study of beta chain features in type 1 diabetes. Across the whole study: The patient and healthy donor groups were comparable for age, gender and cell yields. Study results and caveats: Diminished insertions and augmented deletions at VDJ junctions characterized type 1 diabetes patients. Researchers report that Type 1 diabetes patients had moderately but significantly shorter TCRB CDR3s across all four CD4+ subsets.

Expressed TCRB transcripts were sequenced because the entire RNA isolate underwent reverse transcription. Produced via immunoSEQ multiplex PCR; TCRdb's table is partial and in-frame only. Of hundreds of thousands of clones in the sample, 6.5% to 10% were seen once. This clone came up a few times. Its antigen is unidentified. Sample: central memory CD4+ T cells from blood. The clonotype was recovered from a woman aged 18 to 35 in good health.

The CDR3 here is CASRNDGVTTGELFF. CDR3 nucleotides: TGTGCCAGCCGGAATGATGGGGTGACCACCGGGGAGCTGTTTTTT. The V and J genes are TRBV28 and TRBJ2-2; D gene unclear. CDR3 size: 15 residues. From germline, CDR1 is MDHEN and CDR2 SYDVKM. V was shortened by 8 bases and J by 4 bases, with 17 bases between the two germline ends.